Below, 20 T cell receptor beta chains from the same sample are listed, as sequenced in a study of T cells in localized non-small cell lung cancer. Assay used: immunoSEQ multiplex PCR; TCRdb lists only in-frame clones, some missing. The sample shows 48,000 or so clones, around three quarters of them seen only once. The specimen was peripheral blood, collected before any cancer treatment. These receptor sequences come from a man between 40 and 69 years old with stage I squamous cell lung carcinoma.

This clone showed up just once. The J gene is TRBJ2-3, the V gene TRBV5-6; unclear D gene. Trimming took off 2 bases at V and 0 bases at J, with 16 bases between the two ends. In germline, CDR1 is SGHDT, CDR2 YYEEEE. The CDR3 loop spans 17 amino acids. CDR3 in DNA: TGTGCCAGCAGCTTAGGGCAGCTACGTTCTAGCACAGATACGCAGTATTTT. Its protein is CASSLGQLRSSTDTQYF.

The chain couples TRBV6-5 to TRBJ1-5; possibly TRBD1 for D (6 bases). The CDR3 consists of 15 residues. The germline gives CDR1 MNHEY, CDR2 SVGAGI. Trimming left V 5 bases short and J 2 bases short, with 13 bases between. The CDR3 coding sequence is TGTGCCAGCAGTATTACAGGGAAGGGCAATCAGCCCCAGCATTTT. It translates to CASSITGKGNQPQHF.

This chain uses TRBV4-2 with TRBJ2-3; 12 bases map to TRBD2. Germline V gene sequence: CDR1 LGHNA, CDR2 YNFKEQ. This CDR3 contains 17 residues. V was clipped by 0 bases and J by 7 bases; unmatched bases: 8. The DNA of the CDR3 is TGTGCCAGCAGCCAAGATCGGCTAGCGGGGGGGCCTCATACGCAGTATTTT. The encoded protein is CASSQDRLAGGPHTQYF.

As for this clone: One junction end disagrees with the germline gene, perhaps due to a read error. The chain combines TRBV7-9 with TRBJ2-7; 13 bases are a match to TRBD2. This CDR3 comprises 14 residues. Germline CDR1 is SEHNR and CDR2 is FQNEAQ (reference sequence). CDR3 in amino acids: CASNLLAGGYEQYF. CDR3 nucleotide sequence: TGTGCCAGCAACTTACTAGCGGGGGGGTACGAGCAGTACTTC.

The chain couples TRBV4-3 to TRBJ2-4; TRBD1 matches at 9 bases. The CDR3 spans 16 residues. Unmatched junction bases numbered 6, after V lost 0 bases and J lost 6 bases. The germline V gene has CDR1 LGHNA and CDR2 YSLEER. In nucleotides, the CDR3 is TGCGCCAGCAGCCAAGATTTTTCGACAGGGGGAAACATTCAGTACTTC. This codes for CASSQDFSTGGNIQYF.

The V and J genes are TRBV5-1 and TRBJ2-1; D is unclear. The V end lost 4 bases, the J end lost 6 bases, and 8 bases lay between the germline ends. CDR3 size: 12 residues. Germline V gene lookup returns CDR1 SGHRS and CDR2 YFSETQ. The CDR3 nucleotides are TGCGCCAGCAGCCAAAGACCCAATGAGCAGTTCTTC. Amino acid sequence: CASSQRPNEQFF.

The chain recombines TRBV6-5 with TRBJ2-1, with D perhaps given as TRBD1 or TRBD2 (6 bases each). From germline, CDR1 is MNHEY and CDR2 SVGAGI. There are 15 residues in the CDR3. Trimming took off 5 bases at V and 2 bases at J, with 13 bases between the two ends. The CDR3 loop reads CASSPGGLPYNEQFF. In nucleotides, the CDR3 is TGTGCCAGCAGTCCTGGGGGGCTCCCCTACAATGAGCAGTTCTTC.

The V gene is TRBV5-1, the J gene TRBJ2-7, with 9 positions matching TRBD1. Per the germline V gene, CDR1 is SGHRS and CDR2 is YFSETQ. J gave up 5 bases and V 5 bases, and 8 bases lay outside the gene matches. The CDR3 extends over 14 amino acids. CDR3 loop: CASSSSGTGNEQYF. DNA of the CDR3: TGCGCCAGCAGTTCTTCCGGGACAGGGAACGAGCAGTACTTC.

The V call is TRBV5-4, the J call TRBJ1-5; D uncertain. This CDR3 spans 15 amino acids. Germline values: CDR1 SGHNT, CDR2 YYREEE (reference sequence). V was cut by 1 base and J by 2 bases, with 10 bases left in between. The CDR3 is CASSLWGDGNQPQHF. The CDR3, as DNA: TGTGCCAGCAGCTTGTGGGGAGATGGCAATCAGCCCCAGCATTTT. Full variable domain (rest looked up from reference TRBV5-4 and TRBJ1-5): ETGVTQSPTHLIKTRGQQVTLRCSSQSGHNTVSWYQQALGQGPQFIFQYYREEENGRGNFPPRFSGLQFPNYSSELNVNALELDDSALYLCASSLWGDGNQPQHFGDGTRLSIL.

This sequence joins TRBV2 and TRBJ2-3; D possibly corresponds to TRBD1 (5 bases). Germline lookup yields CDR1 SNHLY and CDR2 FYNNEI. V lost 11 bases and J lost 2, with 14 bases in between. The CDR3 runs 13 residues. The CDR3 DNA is TGTGCCGGTCAGGGCCCTTTCACAGATACGCAGTATTTT. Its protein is CAGQGPFTDTQYF.

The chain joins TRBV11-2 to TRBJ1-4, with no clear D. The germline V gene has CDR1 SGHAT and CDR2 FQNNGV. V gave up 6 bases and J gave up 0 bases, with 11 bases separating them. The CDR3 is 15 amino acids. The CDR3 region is CASRLQSATNEKLFF. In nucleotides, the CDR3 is TGTGCCAGCAGGCTTCAGTCTGCAACTAATGAAAAACTGTTTTTT.

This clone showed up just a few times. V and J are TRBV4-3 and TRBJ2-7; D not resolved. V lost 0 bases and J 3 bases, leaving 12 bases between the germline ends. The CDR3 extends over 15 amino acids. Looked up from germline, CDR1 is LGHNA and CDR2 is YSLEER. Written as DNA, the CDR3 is TGCGCCAGCAGCCAAGATGATAAACAGTACTACGAGCAGTACTTC. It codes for CASSQDDKQYYEQYF.

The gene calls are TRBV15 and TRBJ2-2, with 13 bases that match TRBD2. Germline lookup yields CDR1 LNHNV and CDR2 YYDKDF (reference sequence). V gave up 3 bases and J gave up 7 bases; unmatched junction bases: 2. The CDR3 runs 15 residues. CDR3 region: CATSSGTSGDGELFF. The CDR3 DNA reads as TGTGCCACCAGCAGCGGGACTAGCGGGGACGGGGAGCTGTTTTTT.

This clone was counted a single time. CDR3 in amino acids: CASSLLGQGPGGTQYF. The CDR3, as DNA: TGTGCCAGCAGTTTATTGGGACAGGGCCCTGGTGGGACCCAGTACTTC. The genes are TRBV27 and TRBJ2-5; 9 nucleotides line up with TRBD1. This CDR3 has 16 amino acids. Germline V gene sequence: CDR1 MNHEY, CDR2 SMNVEV (reference sequence). Trimming cost V 1 base and J 7 bases; bases outside gene matches: 10.

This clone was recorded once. The CDR3 protein is CASSLAREETQYF. The DNA of the CDR3 is TGTGCCAGCAGCTTGGCCCGGGAAGAGACCCAGTACTTC. The genes are TRBV5-4 and TRBJ2-5, with D unresolved. The CDR3 sequence is 13 residues long. Trimming shortened V by 0 bases and J by 3 bases, and 6 bases separated the two germline ends. Germline V CDR1 and CDR2: SGHNT, YYREEE (reference sequence). The full variable domain, its missing parts supplied by reference TRBV5-4 and TRBJ2-5, is ETGVTQSPTHLIKTRGQQVTLRCSSQSGHNTVSWYQQALGQGPQFIFQYYREEENGRGNFPPRFSGLQFPNYSSELNVNALELDDSALYLCASSLAREETQYFGPGTRLLVL.

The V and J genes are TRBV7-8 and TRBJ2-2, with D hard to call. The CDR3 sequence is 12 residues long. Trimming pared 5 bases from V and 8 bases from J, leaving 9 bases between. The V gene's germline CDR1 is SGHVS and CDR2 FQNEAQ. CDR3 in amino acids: CASSPSWGELFF. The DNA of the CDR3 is TGTGCCAGCAGCCCAAGCTGGGGGGAGCTGTTTTTT.

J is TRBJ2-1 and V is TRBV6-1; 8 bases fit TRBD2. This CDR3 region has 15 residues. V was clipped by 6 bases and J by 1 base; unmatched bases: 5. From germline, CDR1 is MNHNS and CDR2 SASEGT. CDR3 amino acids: CASSAGGGSYNEQFF. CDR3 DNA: TGTGCCAGCAGCGCCGGGGGGGGTTCCTACAATGAGCAGTTCTTC.

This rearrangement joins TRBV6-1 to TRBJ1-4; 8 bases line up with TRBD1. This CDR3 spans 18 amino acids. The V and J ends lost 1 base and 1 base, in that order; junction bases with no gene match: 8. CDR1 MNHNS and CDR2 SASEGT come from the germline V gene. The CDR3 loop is CASSEEVDRGVTNEKLFF. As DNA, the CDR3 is TGTGCCAGCAGTGAAGAAGTTGACAGGGGTGTAACTAATGAAAAACTGTTTTTT.

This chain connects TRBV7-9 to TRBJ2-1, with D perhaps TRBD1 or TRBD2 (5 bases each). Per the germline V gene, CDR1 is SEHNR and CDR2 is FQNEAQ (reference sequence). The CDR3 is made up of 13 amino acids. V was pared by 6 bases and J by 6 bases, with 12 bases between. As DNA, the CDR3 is TGTGCCAGCAGGCCTGATGGGGGCAATGAGCAGTTCTTC. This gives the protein CASRPDGGNEQFF.

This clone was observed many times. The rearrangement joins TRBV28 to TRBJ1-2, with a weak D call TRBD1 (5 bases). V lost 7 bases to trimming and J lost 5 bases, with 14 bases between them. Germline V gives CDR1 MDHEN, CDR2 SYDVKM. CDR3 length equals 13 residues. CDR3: CASTGGGRYGYTF. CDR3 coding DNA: TGTGCCAGCACTGGGGGGGGTCGGTATGGCTACACCTTC.